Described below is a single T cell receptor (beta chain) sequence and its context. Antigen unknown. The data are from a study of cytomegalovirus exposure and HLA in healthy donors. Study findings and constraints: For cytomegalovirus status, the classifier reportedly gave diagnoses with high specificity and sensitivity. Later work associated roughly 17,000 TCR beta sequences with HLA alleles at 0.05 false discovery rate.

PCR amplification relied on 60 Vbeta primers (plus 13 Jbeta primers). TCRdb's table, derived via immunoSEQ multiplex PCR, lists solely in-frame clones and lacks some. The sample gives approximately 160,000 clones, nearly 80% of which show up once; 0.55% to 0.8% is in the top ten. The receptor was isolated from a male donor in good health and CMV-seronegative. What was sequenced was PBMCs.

CDR3 coding DNA: TGCAGCGTAAAGACCGGGACAGGTCGAACTGAAGCTTTCTTT. The encoded protein is CSVKTGTGRTEAFF. This chain connects TRBV29-1 to TRBJ1-1; 8 bases fit TRBD1. The J segment lost 5 bases and the V segment lost 6 bases, leaving 11 bases of the junction unmatched. The CDR3 runs 14 residues. Germline values: CDR1 SQVTM, CDR2 ANQGSEA.